What follows describes a single TCR beta chain. These data originate in a study of blood T cell repertoires in COVID-19. Study context: From T cells, B-cell-depleted T cells, or PBMCs came the material, which was cDNA or gDNA.

Per the original methods: Reference gene primer amplification in the assay estimated nucleated cell counts. Data came from immunoSEQ multiplex PCR; TCRdb stores just in-frame clones and leaves some out. V and J calls and clone size are those listed in that table; D and trimming were worked out from the DNA. The sample consists of a few hundred thousand clones, 70% to 85% of them appearing once. V gave up 2 bases and J gave up 2 bases, with 13 bases separating them. Germline-derived CDR1 and CDR2 are MNHNS and SASEGT. CDR3 length equals 16 residues. Material for sequencing was peripheral blood. The chain employs TRBV6-1 and TRBJ2-1; D is undetermined. This clonotype was obtained from a human donor with acute or convalescent COVID-19. The donor label of this sample is uncertain. The CDR3 DNA reads TGTGCCAGCAGTGAAAGAGGAAGAGTCGCCTACAATGAGCAGTTCTTC. As protein: CASSERGRVAYNEQFF.